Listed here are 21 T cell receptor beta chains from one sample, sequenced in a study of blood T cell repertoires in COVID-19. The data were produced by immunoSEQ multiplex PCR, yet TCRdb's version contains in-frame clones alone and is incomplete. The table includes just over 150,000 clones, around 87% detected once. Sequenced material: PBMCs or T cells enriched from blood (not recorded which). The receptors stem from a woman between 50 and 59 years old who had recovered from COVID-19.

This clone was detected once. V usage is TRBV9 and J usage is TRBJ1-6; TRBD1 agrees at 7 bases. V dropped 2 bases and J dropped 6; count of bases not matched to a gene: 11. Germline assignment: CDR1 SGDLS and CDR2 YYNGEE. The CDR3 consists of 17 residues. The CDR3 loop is CASSVEGRGQANSPLHF. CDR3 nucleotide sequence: TGTGCCAGCAGCGTGGAGGGAAGGGGGCAGGCTAATTCACCCCTCCACTTT. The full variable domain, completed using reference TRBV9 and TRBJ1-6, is DSGVTQTPKHLITATGQRVTLRCSPRSGDLSVYWYQQSLDQGLQFLIQYYNGEERAKGNILERFSAQQFPDLHSELNLSSLELGDSALYFCASSVEGRGQANSPLHFGNGTRLTVT.

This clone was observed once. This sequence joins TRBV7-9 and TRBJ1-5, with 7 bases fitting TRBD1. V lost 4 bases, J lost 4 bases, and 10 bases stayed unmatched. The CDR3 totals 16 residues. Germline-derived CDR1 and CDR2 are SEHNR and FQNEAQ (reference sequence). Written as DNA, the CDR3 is TGTGCCAGCAGCTATCTTGGTCAGGGGGGAAATCAGCCCCAGCATTTT. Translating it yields CASSYLGQGGNQPQHF.

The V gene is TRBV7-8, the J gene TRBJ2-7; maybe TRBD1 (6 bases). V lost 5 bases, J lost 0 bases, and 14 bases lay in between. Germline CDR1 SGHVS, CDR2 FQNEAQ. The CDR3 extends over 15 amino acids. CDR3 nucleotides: TGTGCCAGCAGCGCTCGTGACAGGCACTCCTACGAGCAGTACTTC. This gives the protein CASSARDRHSYEQYF.

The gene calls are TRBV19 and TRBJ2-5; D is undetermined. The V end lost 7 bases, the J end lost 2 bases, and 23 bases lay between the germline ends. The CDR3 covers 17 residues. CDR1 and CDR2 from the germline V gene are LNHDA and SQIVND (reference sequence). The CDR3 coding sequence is TGTGCCAGTACCACACTATCACTTCGACCCGGGCAAGAGACCCAGTACTTC. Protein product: CASTTLSLRPGQETQYF.

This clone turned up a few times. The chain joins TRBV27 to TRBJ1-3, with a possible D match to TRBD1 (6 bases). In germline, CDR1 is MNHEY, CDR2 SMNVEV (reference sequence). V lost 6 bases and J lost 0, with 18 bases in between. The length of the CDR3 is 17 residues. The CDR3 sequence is CASRAGLGGHSGNTIYF. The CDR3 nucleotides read TGTGCCAGCAGGGCCGGGCTTGGGGGCCACTCTGGAAACACCATATATTTT.

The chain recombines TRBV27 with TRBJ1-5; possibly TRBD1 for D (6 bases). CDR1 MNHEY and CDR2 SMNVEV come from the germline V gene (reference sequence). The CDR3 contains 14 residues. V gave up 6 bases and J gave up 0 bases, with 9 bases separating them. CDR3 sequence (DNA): TGTGCCAGCAGGGGACACAATAGCAATCAGCCCCAGCATTTT. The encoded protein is CASRGHNSNQPQHF.

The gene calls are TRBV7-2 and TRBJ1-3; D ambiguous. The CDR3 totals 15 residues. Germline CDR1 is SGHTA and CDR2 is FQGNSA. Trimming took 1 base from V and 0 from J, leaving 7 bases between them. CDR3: CASSLGKPSGNTIYF. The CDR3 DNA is TGTGCCAGCAGCTTAGGAAAGCCCTCTGGAAACACCATATATTTT.

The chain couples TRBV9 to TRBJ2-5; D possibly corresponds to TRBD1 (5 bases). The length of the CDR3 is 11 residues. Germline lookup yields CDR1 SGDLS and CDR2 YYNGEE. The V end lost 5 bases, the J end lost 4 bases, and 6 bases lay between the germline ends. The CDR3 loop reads CASSQGETQYF. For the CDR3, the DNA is TGTGCCAGCAGTCAGGGAGAGACCCAGTACTTC.

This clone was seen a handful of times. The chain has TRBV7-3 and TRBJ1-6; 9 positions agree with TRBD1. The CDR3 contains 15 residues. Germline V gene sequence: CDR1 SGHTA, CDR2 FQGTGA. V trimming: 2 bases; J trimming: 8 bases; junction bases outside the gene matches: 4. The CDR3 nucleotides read TGTGCCAGCAGCTTAGGAGGGACAGGGTATTCACCCCTCCACTTT. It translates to CASSLGGTGYSPLHF.

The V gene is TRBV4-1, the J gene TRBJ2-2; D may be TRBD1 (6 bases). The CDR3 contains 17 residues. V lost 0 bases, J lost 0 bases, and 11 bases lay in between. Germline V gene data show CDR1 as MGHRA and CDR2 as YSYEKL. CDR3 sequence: CASSQERQVANTGELFF. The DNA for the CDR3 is TGCGCCAGCAGCCAAGAACGACAGGTAGCGAACACCGGGGAGCTGTTTTTT.

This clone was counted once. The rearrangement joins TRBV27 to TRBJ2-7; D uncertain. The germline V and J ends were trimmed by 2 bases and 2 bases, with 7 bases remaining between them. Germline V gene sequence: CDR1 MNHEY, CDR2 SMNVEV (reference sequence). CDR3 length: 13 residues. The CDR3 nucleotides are TGTGCCAGCAGTTTAGGCAGCGCCTACGAGCAGTACTTC. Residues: CASSLGSAYEQYF.

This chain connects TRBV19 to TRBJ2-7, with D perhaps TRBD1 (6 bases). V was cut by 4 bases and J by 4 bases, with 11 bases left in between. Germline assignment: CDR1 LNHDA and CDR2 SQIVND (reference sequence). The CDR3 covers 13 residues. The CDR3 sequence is CASSSLGQYEQYF. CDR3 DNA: TGTGCCAGTAGTAGTCTAGGACAGTACGAGCAGTACTTC. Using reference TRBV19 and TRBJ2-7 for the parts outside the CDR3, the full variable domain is DGGITQSPKYLFRKEGQNVTLSCEQNLNHDAMYWYRQDPGQGLRLIYYSQIVNDFQKGDIAEGYSVSREKKESFPLTVTSAQKNPTAFYLCASSSLGQYEQYFGPGTRLTVT.

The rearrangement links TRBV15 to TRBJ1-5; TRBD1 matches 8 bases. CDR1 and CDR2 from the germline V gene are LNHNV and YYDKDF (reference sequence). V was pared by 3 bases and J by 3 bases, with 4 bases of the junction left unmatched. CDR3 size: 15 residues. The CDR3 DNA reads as TGTGCCACCAGCAGCAGGGGGCACGACAATCAGCCCCAGCATTTT. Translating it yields CATSSRGHDNQPQHF.

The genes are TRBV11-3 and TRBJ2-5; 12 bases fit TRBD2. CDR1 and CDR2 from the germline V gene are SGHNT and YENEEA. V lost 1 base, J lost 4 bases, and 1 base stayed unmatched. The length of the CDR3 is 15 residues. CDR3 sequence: CASSLGLAGVETQYF. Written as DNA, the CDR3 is TGTGCCAGCAGCTTAGGACTAGCGGGGGTAGAGACCCAGTACTTC.

The CDR3 loop reads CASSREGGSGANVLTF. The CDR3 nucleotides read TGTGCCAGCTCACGGGAGGGCGGCTCTGGGGCCAACGTCCTGACTTTC. The chain recombines TRBV18 with TRBJ2-6, with 7 bases that match TRBD2. This CDR3 region has 16 residues. V lost 4 bases and J lost 0; bases outside the gene matches: 3. The germline gives CDR1 KGHSH, CDR2 LQKENI.

The CDR3 DNA is TGTGCCACCAGCAGAGATCGGACCTTATGGGGAGAAAATGAAAAACTGTTTTTT. Translating it yields CATSRDRTLWGENEKLFF. V and J are TRBV15 and TRBJ1-4; the D is unclear. Germline V lookup: CDR1 LNHNV, CDR2 YYDKDF (reference sequence). The CDR3 is 18 residues long. The V gene lost 0 bases and the J gene lost 5 bases, with 19 bases spanning the gap. Full variable domain (outside the CDR3, taken from reference TRBV15 and TRBJ1-4): DAMVIQNPRYQVTQFGKPVTLSCSQTLNHNVMYWYQQKSSQAPKLLFHYYDKDFNNEADTPDNFQSRRPNTSFCFLDIRSPGLGDTAMYLCATSRDRTLWGENEKLFFGSGTQLSVL.

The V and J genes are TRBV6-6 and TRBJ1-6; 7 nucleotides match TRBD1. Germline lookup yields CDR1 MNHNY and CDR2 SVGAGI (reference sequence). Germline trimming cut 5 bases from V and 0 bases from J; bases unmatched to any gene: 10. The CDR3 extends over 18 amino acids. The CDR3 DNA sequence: TGTGCCAGCAGTCCCACTCTACAGGGGAGCTCCTATAATTCACCCCTCCACTTT. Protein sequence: CASSPTLQGSSYNSPLHF.

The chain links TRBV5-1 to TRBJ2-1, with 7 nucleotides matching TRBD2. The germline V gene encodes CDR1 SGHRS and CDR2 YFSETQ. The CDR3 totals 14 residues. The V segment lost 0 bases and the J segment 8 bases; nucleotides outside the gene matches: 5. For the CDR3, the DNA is TGCGCCAGCAGCTTGGGTGCGGGGGTGGATGAGCAGTTCTTC. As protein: CASSLGAGVDEQFF.

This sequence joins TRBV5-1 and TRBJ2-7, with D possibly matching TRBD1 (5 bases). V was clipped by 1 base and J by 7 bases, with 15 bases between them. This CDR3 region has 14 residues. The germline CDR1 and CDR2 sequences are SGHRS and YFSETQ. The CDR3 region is CASSLTIRAQEQYF. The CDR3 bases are TGCGCCAGCAGCTTGACCATCAGGGCACAAGAGCAGTACTTC.

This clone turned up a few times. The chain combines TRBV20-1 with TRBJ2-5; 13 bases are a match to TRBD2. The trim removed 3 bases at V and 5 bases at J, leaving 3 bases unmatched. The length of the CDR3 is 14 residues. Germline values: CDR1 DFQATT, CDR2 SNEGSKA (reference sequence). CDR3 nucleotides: TGCAGTGCTAGTGTGGGACTAGCGGGGGAGACCCAGTACTTC. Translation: CSASVGLAGETQYF.

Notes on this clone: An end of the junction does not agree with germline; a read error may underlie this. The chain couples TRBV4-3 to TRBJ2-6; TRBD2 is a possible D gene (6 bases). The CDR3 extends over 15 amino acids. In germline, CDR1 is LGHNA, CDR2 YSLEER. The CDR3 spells CASSQVGSGGNVLTF. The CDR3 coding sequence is TGCGCCAGCAGCCAAGTAGGCTCCGGGGGCAACGTCCTGACTTTC.